The 11 T cell receptor beta chains below come from one sample, sequenced in a study of human T cells and chemical hapten exposure. Sample time point: patch test 2, 6 weeks after DPC sensitization. The treatment denotes: therapeutic diphenylcyclopropenone sensitization with weekly scalp DPC. MiXCR, applied by TCRdb to the RACE reads, yields one record per CDR3 protein. The repertoire has nearly 95,000 distinct CDR3 sequences, 9.5% to 12% of them found once; the top ten carry less than 2.5%. This sample comprised whole blood, obtained in connection with sensitization to the hapten diphenylcyclopropenone (DPC). The receptors come from a man aged 35-49 years with alopecia areata. Some clones in this sample may be carry-over from other donors' samples.

This clonotype was recorded a few times. The gene calls are TRBV20-1 and TRBJ2-2, with D perhaps matching TRBD2 (6 bases). With 3 bases removed from V and 0 bases from J, the gap between germline ends came to 14 bases. CDR3 length: 16 residues. From germline, CDR1 is DFQATT and CDR2 SNEGSKA (reference sequence). The CDR3 DNA reads as TGCAGTGCTAGGCCCCTAGCGCACTCGAACACCGGGGAGCTGTTTTTT. Amino acids: CSARPLAHSNTGELFF.

In its sample, this clonotype was seen many times. This chain uses TRBV28 with TRBJ2-4; 10 bases fit TRBD1. The CDR3 totals 12 residues. After removal of 7 bases from V and 9 bases from J, the junction contained 3 bases not matched to a gene. Germline lookup yields CDR1 MDHEN and CDR2 SYDVKM. The CDR3 loop is CASMGTGVIQYF. The CDR3 DNA follows: TGTGCCAGCATGGGGACAGGGGTCATTCAGTACTTC.

This clonotype showed up just a few times. The chain joins TRBV3-1 to TRBJ1-1; D ambiguous. Germline values: CDR1 LGHDT, CDR2 YNNKEL (reference sequence). The CDR3 contains 17 residues. Trimming took off 3 bases at V and 1 base at J, with 18 bases between the two ends. As DNA, the CDR3 is TGTGCCAGCAGCCATAATCAATGGGTTACAACGAACACTGAAGCTTTCTTT. Its translation is CASSHNQWVTTNTEAFF. Based on the CDR3 plus reference TRBV3-1 and TRBJ1-1, the full variable domain is DTAVSQTPKYLVTQMGNDKSIKCEQNLGHDTMYWYKQDSKKFLKIMFSYNNKELIINETVPNRFSPKSPDKAHLNLHINSLELGDSAVYFCASSHNQWVTTNTEAFFGQGTRLTVV.

The sample holds a few counts of this clonotype. The rearrangement links TRBV19 to TRBJ1-2; 7 bases align to TRBD1. The CDR3 sequence is 12 residues long. Unmatched junction bases numbered 2, after V lost 2 bases and J lost 8 bases. Germline CDR1 and CDR2: LNHDA and SQIVND (reference sequence). CDR3 loop: CASSIQGGGYTF. Here the CDR3 DNA reads TGTGCCAGTAGTATACAAGGGGGCGGCTACACCTTC. Using reference TRBV19 and TRBJ1-2 for the parts outside the CDR3, the full variable domain is DGGITQSPKYLFRKEGQNVTLSCEQNLNHDAMYWYRQDPGQGLRLIYYSQIVNDFQKGDIAEGYSVSREKKESFPLTVTSAQKNPTAFYLCASSIQGGGYTFGSGTRLTVV.

The table lists this clonotype with a few counts. The chain joins TRBV19 to TRBJ2-1; the match to TRBD2 covers 9 bases. Germline values: CDR1 LNHDA, CDR2 SQIVND (reference sequence). The CDR3 is 17 residues long. V gave up 3 bases and J gave up 8 bases; unmatched junction bases: 14. The chain's CDR3 is CASSISSSSSGSDEQFF. For the CDR3, the DNA is TGTGCCAGTAGTATCTCCTCTTCTAGTAGCGGGAGCGATGAGCAGTTCTTC. Full variable domain (outside the CDR3, taken from reference TRBV19 and TRBJ2-1): DGGITQSPKYLFRKEGQNVTLSCEQNLNHDAMYWYRQDPGQGLRLIYYSQIVNDFQKGDIAEGYSVSREKKESFPLTVTSAQKNPTAFYLCASSISSSSSGSDEQFFGPGTRLTVL.

This clonotype was observed a handful of times. The chain employs TRBV12-3 or TRBV12-4 and TRBJ2-3; D could derive from TRBD1 or TRBD2 (6 bases each). Trimming shortened V by 6 bases and J by 2 bases, and 18 bases separated the two germline ends. CDR3 size: 16 residues. CDR3 amino acids: CASSSGDFPYTDTQYF. CDR3 DNA sequence: TGTGCCAGCAGCTCAGGGGACTTCCCATACACAGATACGCAGTATTTT.

This clonotype was seen a handful of times. The chain links TRBV28 to TRBJ1-2; D is possibly TRBD1 (6 bases). The germline CDR1 and CDR2 sequences are MDHEN and SYDVKM. This CDR3 region has 14 residues. Trimming removed 7 bases at V and 0 bases at J, with 12 bases between. The DNA of the CDR3 is TGTGCCAGCAACAGGGCTCAAGCTAACTATGGCTACACCTTC. Protein: CASNRAQANYGYTF.

The chain links TRBV6-5 to TRBJ1-5; a possible D gene is TRBD1 (6 bases). The length of the CDR3 is 14 residues. Germline values: CDR1 MNHEY, CDR2 SVGAGI. V lost 6 bases to trimming and J lost 4 bases, with 13 bases between them. The CDR3: CASSRKGGNQPQHF. In DNA form, the CDR3 reads TGTGCCAGCAGCCGCAAGGGGGGAAATCAGCCCCAGCATTTT.

This clonotype was detected a few times. The V call is TRBV14, the J call TRBJ1-5; D remains ambiguous. The V and J ends lost 4 bases and 0 bases respectively, with 7 bases between them. The CDR3 consists of 14 residues. Looked up from germline, CDR1 is SGHDN and CDR2 is FVKESK. The CDR3, as DNA: TGTGCCAGCAGCCCTGAGCCTAGCAATCAGCCCCAGCATTTT. Protein product: CASSPEPSNQPQHF. Variable domain in full (rest from reference TRBV14 and TRBJ1-5): EAGVTQFPSHSVIEKGQTVTLRCDPISGHDNLYWYRRVMGKEIKFLLHFVKESKQDESGMPNNRFLAERTGGTYSTLKVQPAELEDSGVYFCASSPEPSNQPQHFGDGTRLSIL.

The chain uses TRBV29-1 and TRBJ2-7, with TRBD1 identical over 7 bases. Germline V gene sequence: CDR1 SQVTM, CDR2 ANQGSEA. V trimming: 1 base; J trimming: 5 bases; junction bases outside the gene matches: 8. The CDR3 is made up of 14 amino acids. CDR3 DNA sequence: TGCAGCGTTGAAGGGGGACAGAGGGAGAACGAGCAGTACTTC. Translated, it gives CSVEGGQRENEQYF.

In its sample, this clonotype was seen a few times. The chain recombines TRBV30 with TRBJ2-1; D perhaps matches TRBD1 (6 bases). V shed 3 bases and J shed 7 bases, with 16 bases lying between them. Germline CDR1 and CDR2: GTSNPN and SVGIG (reference sequence). The length of the CDR3 is 14 residues. CDR3 loop: CAWSSGTIMNEQFF. The CDR3, as DNA: TGTGCCTGGAGCAGTGGGACAATTATGAATGAGCAGTTCTTC.